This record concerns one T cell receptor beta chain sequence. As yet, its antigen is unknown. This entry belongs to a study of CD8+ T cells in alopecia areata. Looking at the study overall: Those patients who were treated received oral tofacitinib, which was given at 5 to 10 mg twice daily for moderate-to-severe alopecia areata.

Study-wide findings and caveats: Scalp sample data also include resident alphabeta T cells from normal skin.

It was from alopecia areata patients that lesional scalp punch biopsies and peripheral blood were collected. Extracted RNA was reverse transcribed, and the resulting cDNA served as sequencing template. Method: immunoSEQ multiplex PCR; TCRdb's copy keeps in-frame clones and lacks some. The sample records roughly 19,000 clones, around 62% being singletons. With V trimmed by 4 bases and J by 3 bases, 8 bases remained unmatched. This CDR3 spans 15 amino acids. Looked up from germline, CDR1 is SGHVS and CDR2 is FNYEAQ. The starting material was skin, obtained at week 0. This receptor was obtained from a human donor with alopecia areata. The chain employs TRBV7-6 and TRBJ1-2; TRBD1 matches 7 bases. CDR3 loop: CASSSAGTAHYGYTF. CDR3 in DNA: TGTGCCAGCAGCTCCGCCGGGACAGCTCACTATGGCTACACCTTC.